The following is a TCR beta chain sequence with its context. Its target is not known. CDR1 is LNHNV, CDR2 YYDKDF, per germline (reference sequence). This CDR3 is 13 amino acids long. V trimming: 3 bases; J trimming: 3 bases; junction bases outside the gene matches: 0. These data originate in a study of CD8 T cells in Susac syndrome. Study-level results: A relatively small number of individuals underwent TCR sequencing and HLA analysis.

Negative isolation yielded CD8+ and CD4+ T cells; FACS enriched TEMRA cells. Roughly 0.45 to 1 ug RNA was reverse transcribed with random hexamers. Coverage of TCR beta CDR3 amplification by immunoSEQ multiplex PCR extended to 54 Vbeta and 13 Jbeta. TCRdb re-called the immunoSEQ multiplex PCR reads with MiXCR, one entry per CDR3 protein. The table lists more than 150,000 distinct CDR3 sequences, 94% of them singletons. The rearrangement links TRBV15 to TRBJ2-5; 8 bases are shared with TRBD2. Material: CD8+ T cells from PBMCs. The TCR was taken from a human donor with multiple sclerosis. The CDR3: CATSSGGEETQYF. The CDR3 region has the DNA TGTGCCACCAGCAGCGGGGGGGAAGAGACCCAGTACTTC.